Below, 9 T cell receptor beta chains from the same sample are listed, as sequenced in a study of T-cell memory formation after mild COVID-19. TCRdb analysed the 5' RACE reads with MiXCR anew, one entry per CDR3 protein. The table lists 350,000 to 450,000 distinct CDR3 sequences, 20% to 30% of them singletons. The sequenced sample consisted of PBMCs or a T cell subset sorted from them (not recorded which). The receptor source for this set is an adult woman who had mild COVID-19 (a few samples of this study predate the infection). Cell type and time point are not known.

This clonotype was recorded at least ten times. The gene calls are TRBV7-8 and TRBJ1-5; the match to TRBD1 covers 10 bases. Trimming cost V 5 bases and J 3 bases; bases outside gene matches: 4. CDR1 is SGHVS and CDR2 is FQNEAQ in the germline V gene. This CDR3 is 15 amino acids long. The CDR3 DNA reads as TGTGCCAGCAGCCCAGGGACAGGGGACAATCAGCCCCAGCATTTT. Translation: CASSPGTGDNQPQHF.

This clonotype was detected only a few times. The chain employs TRBV18 and TRBJ1-2; weak D call: TRBD1 (5 bases). The CDR3 is made up of 14 amino acids. Trimming stripped 3 bases from V and 6 bases from J, with 14 bases between. CDR1 is KGHSH and CDR2 is LQKENI in the germline V gene. CDR3 in amino acids: CASSPLGGFDGYTF. The CDR3 DNA is TGTGCCAGCTCACCTCTTGGGGGGTTTGATGGCTACACCTTC. Using reference TRBV18 and TRBJ1-2 for the parts outside the CDR3, the full variable domain is NAGVMQNPRHLVRRRGQEARLRCSPMKGHSHVYWYRQLPEEGLKFMVYLQKENIIDESGMPKERFSAEFPKEGPSILRIQQVVRGDSAAYFCASSPLGGFDGYTFGSGTRLTVV.

This clonotype was found a few times. The rearrangement links TRBV7-6 to TRBJ1-1; D gene uncertain. CDR3 size: 14 residues. The V gene's germline CDR1 is SGHVS and CDR2 FNYEAQ. Trimming left V 5 bases short and J 3 bases short, with 13 bases between. The CDR3 DNA is TGTGCCAGCAGCCTAGGGTCTTGGGACACTGAAGCTTTCTTT. Its protein is CASSLGSWDTEAFF.

The chain is built from TRBV20-1 and TRBJ2-3; 9 bases agree with TRBD2. Germline CDR1 is DFQATT and CDR2 is SNEGSKA (reference sequence). The length of the CDR3 is 16 residues. CDR3 bases: TGCAGCCTCCACGCGCGGGAGGGCCTGAGCACAGATACGCAGTATTTT. Translation: CSLHAREGLSTDTQYF.

This sequence joins TRBV9 and TRBJ2-7, with D possibly being TRBD1 (5 bases). The V end was cut by 0 bases, the J end by 6 bases, with 10 bases between. The CDR3 length is 13 residues. From germline, CDR1 is SGDLS and CDR2 YYNGEE. This CDR3 reads CASSVGGRGEQYF. In DNA form, the CDR3 reads TGTGCCAGCAGCGTAGGTGGAAGGGGCGAGCAGTACTTC.

The V call is TRBV10-2, the J call TRBJ2-7; 8 bases map to TRBD2. Losses at the gene ends were 2 bases for V and 6 bases for J; bases not matched to a gene: 3. There are 13 residues in the CDR3. The germline gives CDR1 WSHSY, CDR2 SAAADI. In DNA form, the CDR3 reads TGCGCCAGCAGTGAGAGCGCGGGAGGCGAGCAGTACTTC. Amino acid sequence: CASSESAGGEQYF.

The chain employs TRBV6-2 or TRBV6-3 and TRBJ1-5; 8 bases line up with TRBD1. Germline loops: CDR1 MNHEY, CDR2 SVGEGT. This CDR3 comprises 17 residues. The trim removed 6 bases at V and 0 bases at J, leaving 10 bases unmatched. In DNA form, the CDR3 reads TGTGCCAGCAGAAACACTTGGACAGGGAGTAGCAATCAGCCCCAGCATTTT. This encodes CASRNTWTGSSNQPQHF.

This clonotype was found a few times. V and J are TRBV29-1 and TRBJ1-2, with D tentatively TRBD1 (5 bases). This CDR3 is built from 14 residues. Germline V lookup: CDR1 SQVTM, CDR2 ANQGSEA. V lost 2 bases and J lost 2, with 12 bases in between. The CDR3 DNA follows: TGCAGCGTTGAACCAGTCGCAGGGAACTATGGCTACACCTTC. Translation: CSVEPVAGNYGYTF.

V usage is TRBV5-6 and J usage is TRBJ2-1; perhaps TRBD2 as D (5 bases). Looked up from germline, CDR1 is SGHDT and CDR2 is YYEEEE. Trimming pared 3 bases from V and 0 bases from J, leaving 13 bases between. The CDR3 contains 16 residues. In DNA form, the CDR3 reads TGTGCCAGCAGCTCCGAGGGCGACCGCTCCTACAATGAGCAGTTCTTC. It specifies CASSSEGDRSYNEQFF.